The T cell receptor (beta chain) under discussion was sequenced for a study of CXCR3-negative and CXCR3-positive naive CD8 T cells (dated by TCRdb to the late 2010s). A note on the overall study: In total, about 130 million TRB reads were obtained, which works out to roughly 1.5 +/- 0.3 million reads per library. The TRBV-TRBJ cluster analysis covered naive subsets from several donors and memory cells from 3 donors. Data from about ten donors, pooled across two independent experiments, went into the diversity and physicochemical repertoire analyses.

Each CD8+ T cell subset was flow-sorted in triplicate, with over 250,000 cells per subset placed directly into RLT lysis buffer. To exclude memory contaminants, naive CD8+ T cells were stringently defined as CD45RO-CCR7+CD27+CD95-. Peripheral blood mononuclear cells were isolated from buffy coats by standard density gradient centrifugation. A FACSAria III was used to flow-sort naive CD8+ T cells into CXCR3-negative and CXCR3-positive populations. An RNeasy Mini Kit was used to extract total RNA from the sorted cells. Broad study findings and their caveats: Both naive subsets had comparably high repertoire diversity, while memory CD8+ T cells had much lower repertoire diversity. Surface CD5, linked to self-reactivity in mice, was comparable between naive subsets; TCR interaction strength was therefore also inferred from TRB CDR3 physicochemical properties. Freshly isolated PBMCs were used for most assays because CXCR3 expression went down partially after cryopreservation. Naive CXCR3-negative and CXCR3-positive cells from the same donor showed similar TRBV-TRBJ usage, whereas memory cells showed distinct patterns. Compared with CXCR3-negative naive cells, CXCR3-positive naive cells had TRB CDR3s with higher hydrophobicity (lower Kidera factor 4), lower energy, and higher strength and volume indices.

Sequencer: NextSeq 550. The Human TCR Profiling Kit (MiLaboratory) was used to prepare UMI-labeled 5' RACE TRB cDNA libraries. cDNA synthesis used the entire amount of extracted RNA, and PCR amplification then used the entire amount of cDNA produced. Libraries were prepared in parallel with an identical number of PCR cycles. The study's own analysis went as follows. About 50,000 +/- 10,000 unique UMI-labeled TRB cDNA molecules per library were extracted with MIGEC and MiXCR, with at least two reads per UMI required. Each library averaged 40,000 +/- 10,000 functional in-frame TRB CDR3 nucleotide clonotypes without stop codons. After each sample was downsampled to 5000 UMI-labeled TRB molecules, VDJtools was used to calculate diversity metrics such as normalized Shannon-Wiener and Chao1. For the central five CDR3 residues, VDJtools calculated physicochemical properties weighted by clonotype size, namely interaction energy, strength, volume and Kidera factor 4. Reprocessed by TCRdb, the reads give a single entry per CDR3 protein sequence, without DNA. TCRdb's processing, not the authors', yielded these V and J calls. The sample table includes about 53,000 distinct CDR3 sequences. The top ten clonotypes cover about 0.4% of the sample.

From cysteine to phenylalanine, the CDR3 is 14 amino acids long. DNA is not on record. The germline V gene gives CDR1 as SGHVS and CDR2 as FNYEAQ. Turning to this clonotype: There is no known antigen for this receptor.

The specimen sequenced was naive CXCR3- CD8+ T cells from blood. The cell subset or site label for this specimen denotes: CD45RO-CCR7+CD27+CD95- naive CD8+ T cells lacking CXCR3 (TNR3-). This sequence uses TRBV7-6 and TRBJ1-1. This receptor was taken from a human donor in good health. Some clones in this sample may be carry-over from other donors' samples. The CDR3 amino acid sequence is: CASSPGEGNTEAFF. Outside the CDR3, residues come from the reference TRBV7-6 and TRBJ1-1 proteins, so the full variable domain is: GAGVSQSPRYKVTKRGQDVALRCDPISGHVSLYWYRQALGQGPEFLTYFNYEAQQDKSGLPNDRFSAERPEGSISTLTIQRTEQRDSAMYRCASSPGEGNTEAFFGQGTRLTVV.